The 10 T cell receptor beta chains reported below all come from one sample, sequenced in a study of technical replicates of blood from a few donors. Some clones are missing from TCRdb's copy, which holds only in-frame ones; the method was immunoSEQ multiplex PCR. The profile covers roughly 8,000 clones, with roughly 90% appearing a single time and 12% taken by the ten largest. Sequenced: PBMCs. These receptor sequences come from a human donor in good health.

The genes are TRBV11-2 and TRBJ2-5, with a possible D match to TRBD2 (5 bases). Germline V CDR1 and CDR2: SGHAT, FQNNGV. The germline V and J ends were trimmed by 4 bases and 1 base, with 10 bases remaining between them. There are 14 residues in the CDR3. CDR3 sequence (DNA): TGTGCCAGCAGCTCGGGATGGGTCCAAGAGACCCAGTACTTC. This sequence encodes CASSSGWVQETQYF.

The rearrangement links TRBV14 to TRBJ2-5; TRBD1 matches 7 bases. From germline, CDR1 is SGHDN and CDR2 FVKESK. The CDR3 has 14 amino acids. Trimming removed 3 bases from V and 7 bases from J; junction bases left unmatched: 8. Written as DNA, the CDR3 is TGTGCCAGCAGCCAGTCAGACAGGGTTGGGACCCAGTACTTC. Its translation is CASSQSDRVGTQYF.

V gene TRBV6-7 combines with J gene TRBJ1-5; D is possibly TRBD1 (6 bases). TRBV6-7 qualifies as an ORF whose function is uncertain. This CDR3 spans 19 amino acids. The ends were cut back, 7 bases at V and 1 base at J, with 26 bases in the middle. This chain's CDR3 is CASNTSSRIRGKSNQPQHF. CDR3 bases: TGTGCCAGCAATACTTCGTCCAGAATCAGGGGAAAAAGCAATCAGCCCCAGCATTTT.

This chain joins TRBV2 and TRBJ2-1; 7 bases are a match to TRBD1. With V trimmed by 2 bases and J by 7 bases, 2 bases remained unmatched. Germline lookup yields CDR1 SNHLY and CDR2 FYNNEI. CDR3 length: 13 residues. The CDR3 region is CASSEQGENEQFF. The DNA of the CDR3 is TGTGCCAGCAGTGAACAGGGGGAGAATGAGCAGTTCTTC.

This clone was seen only once. This chain uses TRBV6-5 with TRBJ1-1, with 10 bases matching TRBD1. V lost 5 bases and J lost 7; bases outside the gene matches: 7. Germline V gene lookup returns CDR1 MNHEY and CDR2 SVGAGI. The CDR3 covers 14 residues. The CDR3 region has the DNA TGTGCCAGCAGTCAGTGGACAGGGGGGAATGAAGCTTTCTTT. This sequence encodes CASSQWTGGNEAFF.

The V call is TRBV5-8, the J call TRBJ2-5; D not resolved. From germline, CDR1 is SGHTS and CDR2 YDEGEE. Between the trimmed V and J ends, which lost 0 bases and 3 bases, there was a span of 9 bases. The CDR3 spans 14 residues. The CDR3 region is CASSLGLGEETQYF. The CDR3 DNA reads as TGTGCCAGCAGCTTGGGTTTGGGCGAAGAGACCCAGTACTTC.

This clone has only one observation. The chain recombines TRBV19 with TRBJ1-4, with 8 bases that match TRBD1. The CDR3 has 17 amino acids. Per germline, CDR1 LNHDA and CDR2 SQIVND (reference sequence). Trimming cost V 0 bases and J 5 bases; bases outside gene matches: 8. The CDR3 DNA reads as TGTGCCAGTAGTATAGAAAGGACAGGGTACCAGAATGAAAAACTGTTTTTT. Translating it yields CASSIERTGYQNEKLFF.

The rearrangement links TRBV5-4 to TRBJ2-1, with D unresolved. The CDR3 loop spans 12 amino acids. V shed 4 bases and J shed 10 bases, with 12 bases lying between them. The germline gives CDR1 SGHNT, CDR2 YYREEE (reference sequence). The CDR3 protein is CASSGASLEQFF. The DNA for the CDR3 is TGTGCCAGCAGCGGAGCGAGTCTCGAGCAGTTCTTC.

Worth noting for this clone: The conserved final phenylalanine or tryptophan is absent from the CDR3, which likely points to a read error. The DNA is left out, because the CDR3 cannot be placed on it with certainty; the CDR3 is given as TCRdb lists it. The V call is TRBV27, the J call TRBJ2-2; the table assigns TRBD2, which was not confirmed against the DNA. Germline V lookup: CDR1 MNHEY, CDR2 SMNVEV (reference sequence). The CDR3 is 8 residues long, counting both termini. CDR3 amino acids: CASSLLPL.

The chain couples TRBV7-9 to TRBJ2-7; D call uncertain. The CDR3 sequence is 11 residues long. Trimming removed 6 bases at V and 4 bases at J, with 7 bases between. Germline CDR1 and CDR2: SEHNR and FQNEAQ (reference sequence). The CDR3 loop reads CASSREYEQYF. In nucleotides, the CDR3 is TGTGCCAGCAGTAGAGAATACGAGCAGTACTTC.